This T cell receptor beta chain was profiled in a study of blood T cell repertoires in COVID-19. Study information: PBMCs, B-cell-depleted T cells, or T cells provided the cDNA or gDNA that made up the material.

In germline, CDR1 is MDHEN, CDR2 SYDVKM. V was cut by 5 bases and J by 2 bases, with 13 bases left in between. There are 14 residues in the CDR3. This clone was seen a handful of times. Original processing methods: Estimated nucleated cell counts came from reference gene primer amplification. Using immunoSEQ multiplex PCR, the repertoire was profiled, and TCRdb retains in-frame clones only, with some absent. V, J and clone size reflect that table, while D and trimming were determined from the DNA. Of about 140,000 clones listed, approximately 83% are singletons. The material sequenced was peripheral blood. The chain has TRBV28 and TRBJ2-7; TRBD2 is a possible D gene (6 bases). This TCR was recovered from an older woman with acute or convalescent COVID-19. This CDR3 reads CASSPAGTPYEQYF. The CDR3 bases are TGTGCCAGCAGTCCCGCCGGGACTCCCTACGAGCAGTACTTC.